Sequencing of this T cell receptor beta chain was carried out in a study of blood T cell repertoires in COVID-19. About the research overall: COVID-19 samples from acute and convalescent phases originated in the United States, Italy and Spain. From T cells, B-cell-depleted T cells, or PBMCs came the material, which was cDNA or gDNA.

Patients at the Seattle site were enrolled during active infection and followed longitudinally. Per the original methods: Estimates of nucleated cell counts were drawn from the amplification of reference gene primers. The table came from immunoSEQ multiplex PCR; TCRdb's copy has only in-frame clones and leaves some out. V and J calls plus clone size are reproduced from that table; the DNA served to infer D and trimming. The sample holds around 310,000 clones; almost 90% are singletons and the top ten take under 1.1%. The CDR3 totals 13 residues. V was trimmed by 0 bases and J by 3 bases, leaving 3 bases between them. Germline CDR1 MNHNS, CDR2 SASEGT.

This TCR derives from a woman aged 40 to 55 with COVID-19, enrolled during active disease. The sequencing sample was made of peripheral blood. The chain is built from TRBV6-1 and TRBJ1-5; no clear D. The CDR3 bases are TGTGCCAGCAGTGAAGCACACAATCAGCCCCAGCATTTT. Residues: CASSEAHNQPQHF.